This T cell receptor beta chain emerged from a study of blood T cell repertoires in COVID-19. The CDR3 consists of 15 residues. After removal of 0 bases from V and 3 bases from J, the junction contained 7 bases not matched to a gene. Germline V gene data show CDR1 as SQVTM and CDR2 as ANQGSEA. Libraries were prepared by immunoSEQ multiplex PCR; TCRdb keeps only in-frame clonotypes and omits some of them. This sample has about 280,000 clones, with 85% found just once. This sequence was found in a woman between 50 and 59 years old who had recovered from COVID-19. The chain has TRBV29-1 and TRBJ2-7, with TRBD2 matching over 8 bases. The specimen sequenced was PBMCs or T cells enriched from blood (not recorded which). The CDR3 region has the DNA TGCAGCGTTGAAGATCTTGCGGGAGGCCACTACGAGCAGTACTTC. It is translated as CSVEDLAGGHYEQYF.